The 3 T cell receptor beta chains below come from one sample, sequenced in a study of shared clonotypes between healthy human individuals. Assay: immunoSEQ multiplex PCR; the TCRdb copy retains only in-frame clones and omits some. The sample yields 2,500,000 or so clones, 85% to 95% seen once. What was sequenced was naive CD4+ T cells from PBMCs. The subset denotes: CD45RA+ positively selected. Receptors originate from a man in his late teens or twenties in good health. Some clones in this sample may be carry-over from other donors' samples.

The rearrangement links TRBV7-2 to TRBJ2-7; D is possibly TRBD2 (6 bases). CDR1 and CDR2 from the germline V gene are SGHTA and FQGNSA. Trimming took off 11 bases at V and 6 bases at J, with 23 bases between the two ends. This CDR3 spans 14 amino acids. CDR3 residues: CAGRKGGTSTEQYF. The CDR3 coding sequence is TGTGCCGGGAGGAAGGGCGGGACCTCAACCGAGCAGTACTTC.

The CDR3 reads CASSQDPPSGRANEQFF. The CDR3 DNA is TGCGCCAGCAGCCAAGATCCCCCCAGCGGGAGAGCCAATGAGCAGTTCTTC. The chain recombines TRBV4-1 with TRBJ2-1, with 8 bases matching TRBD2. The CDR3 extends over 17 amino acids. The trim removed 0 bases at V and 6 bases at J, leaving 10 bases unmatched. Germline V CDR1 and CDR2: MGHRA, YSYEKL.

The chain employs TRBV7-9 and TRBJ2-1, with TRBD2 identical over 7 bases. This CDR3 has 14 residues. After removal of 5 bases from V and 12 bases from J, the junction contained 13 bases not matched to a gene. Looked up from germline, CDR1 is SEHNR and CDR2 is FQNEAQ (reference sequence). The CDR3, as DNA: TGTGCCAGCAGCCCCCGTGGACTAGTCGTTGGGCAGTTCTTC. It encodes CASSPRGLVVGQFF.